The 13 T cell receptor beta chains in this list originate from one sample, sequenced in a study of beta chain features in type 1 diabetes. Notes on the study in general: Shortening of TCRB CDR3s, moderate but significant, appeared in all four CD4+ subsets of Type 1 diabetes patients.

These receptors have no identified antigens. Of the isolated RNA, all was reverse transcribed, and so the sequenced material was expressed TCRB transcripts. Generated by immunoSEQ multiplex PCR, the TCRdb table keeps only in-frame clones and is missing some. The sample lists a few hundred thousand clones, roughly 22% occurring once. Sequenced sample: naive CD4+ T cells from blood. The receptors were sampled from a woman aged 40 to 55 with type 1 diabetes.

This clone appeared a few times. The CDR3 DNA is TGCAGCGTTGAACAGACACCTCGGGAGACCCAGTACTTC. It specifies CSVEQTPRETQYF. This rearrangement joins TRBV29-1 to TRBJ2-5; no clear D. Germline V lookup: CDR1 SQVTM, CDR2 ANQGSEA. Trimming shortened V by 2 bases and J by 5 bases, and 12 bases separated the two germline ends. CDR3 size: 13 residues.

The rearrangement joins TRBV13 to TRBJ1-1; D possibly corresponds to TRBD1 (5 bases). From germline, CDR1 is PRHDT and CDR2 FYEKMQ (reference sequence). The CDR3 is made up of 14 amino acids. V dropped 2 bases and J dropped 1 base, with 8 bases sitting between them. The CDR3 coding sequence is TGTGCCAGCAGCTTATACAGGACGAACACTGAAGCTTTCTTT. It is translated as CASSLYRTNTEAFF.

The chain recombines TRBV5-4 with TRBJ2-1; D not resolved. V dropped 3 bases and J dropped 7 bases, with 17 bases sitting between them. Germline lookup yields CDR1 SGHNT and CDR2 YYREEE (reference sequence). The CDR3 runs to 15 residues. CDR3 nucleotides: TGTGCCAGCAGCTCGTCTAGTGGCCCAACAAATGAGCAGTTCTTC. Residues: CASSSSSGPTNEQFF.

The chain joins TRBV5-1 to TRBJ1-1; D is undetermined. The CDR3 contains 15 residues. The V gene lost 4 bases and the J gene lost 0 bases, with 13 bases spanning the gap. Germline CDR1 SGHRS, CDR2 YFSETQ. The CDR3 spells CASSLIASLNTEAFF. CDR3 nucleotides: TGCGCCAGCAGCCTTATTGCCAGTTTGAACACTGAAGCTTTCTTT. Supplemented by reference TRBV5-1 and TRBJ1-1, the full variable domain reads KAGVTQTPRYLIKTRGQQVTLSCSPISGHRSVSWYQQTPGQGLQFLFEYFSETQRNKGNFPGRFSGRQFSNSRSEMNVSTLELGDSALYLCASSLIASLNTEAFFGQGTRLTVV.

This clone was counted only a few times. The V gene is TRBV29-1, the J gene TRBJ1-3; 9 positions match TRBD1. The ends lost 4 bases at V and 0 bases at J; junction bases unmatched: 1. This CDR3 has 14 amino acids. Looked up from germline, CDR1 is SQVTM and CDR2 is ANQGSEA. The CDR3 reads CSVGTGASGNTIYF. For the CDR3, the DNA is TGCAGCGTTGGGACAGGGGCCTCTGGAAACACCATATATTTT.

The chain couples TRBV5-1 to TRBJ1-5; D uncertain. The CDR3 is 16 residues long. Trimming removed 4 bases from V and 4 bases from J, with 18 bases in between. The germline V gene has CDR1 SGHRS and CDR2 YFSETQ. The CDR3 DNA reads TGCGCCAGCAGCCCGGACCCCCTGGGCGGGAATCAGCCCCAGCATTTT. As protein: CASSPDPLGGNQPQHF. The full variable domain, rest sourced from reference TRBV5-1 and TRBJ1-5, is KAGVTQTPRYLIKTRGQQVTLSCSPISGHRSVSWYQQTPGQGLQFLFEYFSETQRNKGNFPGRFSGRQFSNSRSEMNVSTLELGDSALYLCASSPDPLGGNQPQHFGDGTRLSIL.

This clone came up a few times. J is TRBJ2-3 and V is TRBV30; D may be TRBD2 (5 bases). V was trimmed by 4 bases and J by 6 bases, leaving 20 bases between them. The CDR3 spans 15 residues. CDR1 GTSNPN and CDR2 SVGIG come from the germline V gene (reference sequence). CDR3 sequence: CAWMSRQRIHDTQYF. The DNA of the CDR3 is TGTGCCTGGATGAGTCGTCAGCGGATCCACGATACGCAGTATTTT.

This clone appeared a few times. The chain has TRBV5-6 and TRBJ2-1; 9 positions agree with TRBD1. The CDR3 covers 14 residues. Germline CDR1 and CDR2: SGHDT and YYEEEE. The V gene end was trimmed by 4 bases and the J gene end by 4 bases; junction bases not matched to a gene: 3. CDR3 bases: TGTGCCAGCAGCCGGGGACAGGGTTACAATGAGCAGTTCTTC. As protein: CASSRGQGYNEQFF.

This clone was seen a few times. V and J are TRBV28 and TRBJ2-1; 12 bases line up with TRBD2. The CDR3 is 15 amino acids. Germline loops: CDR1 MDHEN, CDR2 SYDVKM. J was trimmed by 6 bases and V by 5 bases; bases with no gene match: 5. The CDR3 sequence is CASSATSGGRNEQFF. For the CDR3, the DNA is TGTGCCAGCAGTGCGACTAGCGGGGGACGCAATGAGCAGTTCTTC. The variable domain in full, with the rest retrieved from reference TRBV28 and TRBJ2-1, is DVKVTQSSRYLVKRTGEKVFLECVQDMDHENMFWYRQDPGLGLRLIYFSYDVKMKEKGDIPEGYSVSREKKERFSLILESASTNQTSMYLCASSATSGGRNEQFFGPGTRLTVL.

This clone occurred a few times. The chain joins TRBV25-1 to TRBJ2-1, with a weak D call TRBD2 (6 bases). Trimming removed 3 bases from V and 0 bases from J, with 9 bases in between. This CDR3 region has 15 residues. Germline loops: CDR1 MGHDK, CDR2 SYGVNS. This CDR3 reads CASSEGGGSYNEQFF. The CDR3 DNA sequence: TGTGCCAGCAGTGAGGGAGGTGGCTCCTACAATGAGCAGTTCTTC.

The chain has TRBV4-2 and TRBJ1-1; D is undetermined. V lost 0 bases to trimming and J lost 3 bases, with 8 bases between them. The CDR3 extends over 14 amino acids. Germline loops: CDR1 LGHNA, CDR2 YNFKEQ. The CDR3 DNA is TGTGCCAGCAGCCAAGAGGGCCTGTACACTGAAGCTTTCTTT. Amino acid sequence: CASSQEGLYTEAFF.

The chain combines TRBV9 with TRBJ1-2, with D tentatively TRBD1 (5 bases). Germline V lookup: CDR1 SGDLS, CDR2 YYNGEE. The CDR3 has 15 residues. V was pared by 4 bases and J by 10 bases, with 23 bases between. The CDR3 bases are TGTGCCAGCAGCCTAACCCCAGGGCCGGAGGGAGACTACACCTTC. Its translation is CASSLTPGPEGDYTF.

This clone was seen more than once but under ten times. This rearrangement joins TRBV11-2 to TRBJ2-1; 9 bases align to TRBD2. The CDR3 totals 18 residues. CDR1 and CDR2 from the germline V gene are SGHAT and FQNNGV. J was trimmed by 5 bases and V by 2 bases; bases with no gene match: 13. The CDR3 sequence: CASSLLTKGRGGHNEQFF. CDR3 sequence (DNA): TGTGCCAGCAGCTTACTCACCAAGGGGCGGGGGGGCCACAATGAGCAGTTCTTC. The complete variable domain, with remaining parts taken from reference TRBV11-2 and TRBJ2-1, reads EAGVAQSPRYKIIEKRQSVAFWCNPISGHATLYWYQQILGQGPKLLIQFQNNGVVDDSQLPKDRFSAERLKGVDSTLKIQPAKLEDSAVYLCASSLLTKGRGGHNEQFFGPGTRLTVL.